These T cell receptor beta chains were read from a single sample in a study of blood T cell repertoires in COVID-19. Sequenced by immunoSEQ multiplex PCR; TCRdb stores in-frame clones only, minus some. The sample holds approximately 220,000 clones, 80% to 90% seen once. Material for sequencing was PBMCs or T cells enriched from blood (not recorded which). All receptors come from a woman aged 40 to 49 with acute COVID-19. The CDR3 runs from the conserved cysteine through the conserved F or W. Fields, in order: V gene, D gene, J gene, clone size, CDR3 DNA, CDR3 protein. The D gene is left open where the match is weak. Size values are once, few and many counts, or a class for expanded clones, and some rows have none.

v_gene: TRBV16
d_gene: TRBD2
j_gene: TRBJ2-7
abundance: .
CDR3nt: TGTGCCAGCAGCCGACAAGGGCCCTCCGGGAGGGCTGCTTTTCTCGAGCAGTACTTC
CDR3aa: CASSRQGPSGRAAFLEQYF

v_gene: TRBV7-5
d_gene: .
j_gene: TRBJ2-5
abundance: once
CDR3nt: TGTGTCAGAAGCTTAAGTAGGCCTAACCTCTTGGAAACTAGCGGGAGGTGGAAGGAGACCCAGTACTTC
CDR3aa: CVRSLSRPNLLETSGRWKETQYF

v_gene: TRBV15
d_gene: .
j_gene: TRBJ1-3
abundance: .
CDR3nt: TGTGCCACCAGCAGTGGGGCTTTCTCTGGAAACACCATATATTTT
CDR3aa: CATSSGAFSGNTIYF

v_gene: TRBV5-6
d_gene: .
j_gene: TRBJ1-2
abundance: .
CDR3nt: TGTGCCAGCAGCTTCAGTCAGCTCGACTTTGGCTACACCTTC
CDR3aa: CASSFSQLDFGYTF

v_gene: TRBV7-9
d_gene: .
j_gene: TRBJ1-1
abundance: .
CDR3nt: TGTGCCAGCAGCTTTGATGGACAGTACACTGAAGCTTTCTTT
CDR3aa: CASSFDGQYTEAFF

v_gene: TRBV28
d_gene: TRBD1
j_gene: TRBJ1-2
abundance: .
CDR3nt: TGTGCCAGCAGTGCCGGGGACAGGGGGTTTTATGGCTACACCTTC
CDR3aa: CASSAGDRGFYGYTF

v_gene: TRBV6-5
d_gene: .
j_gene: TRBJ1-6
abundance: .
CDR3nt: TGTGCCAGCAGTTACAGCCGATATAATTCACCCCTCCACTTT
CDR3aa: CASSYSRYNSPLHF

v_gene: TRBV9
d_gene: TRBD2
j_gene: TRBJ2-3
abundance: .
CDR3nt: TGTGCCAGCAGCGCTCCTAGCGGGAGGGCCGACACAGATACGCAGTATTTT
CDR3aa: CASSAPSGRADTDTQYF

v_gene: TRBV7-3
d_gene: .
j_gene: TRBJ2-1
abundance: .
CDR3nt: TGTGCCAGCAGCCCCAGGACTGGGGGGAATGAGCAGTTCTTC
CDR3aa: CASSPRTGGNEQFF

v_gene: TRBV3-1/TRBV3-2
d_gene: .
j_gene: TRBJ1-6
abundance: .
CDR3nt: TGTGCCAGCAGCCAAGTGAATTCGGCGGTCCACTTT
CDR3aa: CASSQVNSAVHF

v_gene: TRBV24-1
d_gene: TRBD1
j_gene: TRBJ1-1
abundance: many
CDR3nt: TGTGCCACCAGTGATTCCCAGACAGGGAGGACTGAAGCTTTCTTT
CDR3aa: CATSDSQTGRTEAFF

v_gene: TRBV5-1
d_gene: TRBD2
j_gene: TRBJ2-3
abundance: .
CDR3nt: TGCGCCAGCAGTTCTAGCGGGAGGGATGGGGCTACAGATACGCAGTATTTT
CDR3aa: CASSSSGRDGATDTQYF

v_gene: TRBV25-1
d_gene: .
j_gene: TRBJ2-5
abundance: .
CDR3nt: TGTGCCAGCAGTGGAACTAGGTCACGACAAGAGACCCAGTACTTC
CDR3aa: CASSGTRSRQETQYF

v_gene: TRBV7-9
d_gene: .
j_gene: TRBJ2-5
abundance: once
CDR3nt: TGTGCCAGCAGCTTACGGGCGGGACAAGAGACCCAGTACTTC
CDR3aa: CASSLRAGQETQYF

v_gene: TRBV19
d_gene: TRBD1
j_gene: TRBJ1-2
abundance: .
CDR3nt: TGTGCCAGTAGTACGACAGGGGGCAGCTATGGCTACACCTTC
CDR3aa: CASSTTGGSYGYTF

v_gene: TRBV5-1
d_gene: TRBD1
j_gene: TRBJ1-2
abundance: .
CDR3nt: TGCGCCAGCAGCCTCCCCTCCGGGACAGGGAACTATGGCTACACCTTC
CDR3aa: CASSLPSGTGNYGYTF

v_gene: TRBV10-2
d_gene: .
j_gene: TRBJ1-5
abundance: .
CDR3nt: TGCGCCAGCAGTGATGCAGGAAGCAATCAGCCCCAGCATTTT
CDR3aa: CASSDAGSNQPQHF

v_gene: TRBV5-1
d_gene: .
j_gene: TRBJ2-5
abundance: .
CDR3nt: TGCGCCAGCAAATCCGCTAGCTTGATTAGGGAGACCCAGTACTTC
CDR3aa: CASKSASLIRETQYF

v_gene: TRBV19
d_gene: TRBD1
j_gene: TRBJ2-2
abundance: .
CDR3nt: TGTGCCAGTAGAGTCGCCGGGACAGTGAACACCGGGGAGCTGTTTTTT
CDR3aa: CASRVAGTVNTGELFF

v_gene: TRBV7-3
d_gene: .
j_gene: TRBJ2-7
abundance: .
CDR3nt: TGTGCCAGCAGGTTTTACTCAGGCGGGATCTCCTACGAGCAGTACTTC
CDR3aa: CASRFYSGGISYEQYF

v_gene: TRBV3-1/TRBV3-2
d_gene: .
j_gene: TRBJ2-3
abundance: .
CDR3nt: TGTGCCAGCAGCCAAGGGACAGTCAATACGCAGTATTTT
CDR3aa: CASSQGTVNTQYF

v_gene: TRBV15
d_gene: .
j_gene: TRBJ1-4
abundance: .
CDR3nt: TGTGCCACCAGCAGAGATTGGAAGGGGCTCTCAACTAATGAAAAACTGTTTTTT
CDR3aa: CATSRDWKGLSTNEKLFF

v_gene: TRBV11-2
d_gene: .
j_gene: TRBJ2-7
abundance: .
CDR3nt: TGTGCCAGCAGCCCGACGCGGGATTCGGCACCCTACGAGCAGTACTTC
CDR3aa: CASSPTRDSAPYEQYF

v_gene: TRBV2
d_gene: TRBD1
j_gene: TRBJ2-3
abundance: .
CDR3nt: TGTGCCAGCAGTGTTACAGGGGGTCCCCCCGGAGGTACGCAGTATTTT
CDR3aa: CASSVTGGPPGGTQYF

v_gene: TRBV28
d_gene: .
j_gene: TRBJ1-5
abundance: .
CDR3nt: TGTGCCAGCAGTTTAGGGGGGGTAAACGGGCCCCAGCATTTT
CDR3aa: CASSLGGVNGPQHF

v_gene: TRBV7-9
d_gene: .
j_gene: TRBJ2-5
abundance: .
CDR3nt: TGTGCCAGCAGCTTGGGGGGTTCCGAGACCCAGTACTTC
CDR3aa: CASSLGGSETQYF

v_gene: TRBV7-2
d_gene: .
j_gene: TRBJ1-5
abundance: .
CDR3nt: TGTGCCAGCAGCTCGTATAATCAGCCCCAGCATTTT
CDR3aa: CASSSYNQPQHF

v_gene: TRBV3-1/TRBV3-2
d_gene: TRBD1
j_gene: TRBJ1-1
abundance: .
CDR3nt: TGTGCCAGCAGCCGGCAGGGGGCCAACACTGAAGCTTTCTTT
CDR3aa: CASSRQGANTEAFF

v_gene: TRBV5-5
d_gene: TRBD2
j_gene: TRBJ2-1
abundance: .
CDR3nt: TGTGCCAGCAGCTTGGAGTTTCTAGCGGGAGTTGAGCAGTTCTTC
CDR3aa: CASSLEFLAGVEQFF

v_gene: TRBV25-1
d_gene: TRBD2
j_gene: TRBJ2-1
abundance: .
CDR3nt: TGTGCCAGCAGTGGTAGCGGGAGGACCTACAATGAGCAGTTCTTC
CDR3aa: CASSGSGRTYNEQFF

v_gene: TRBV7-9
d_gene: .
j_gene: TRBJ1-5
abundance: .
CDR3nt: TGTGCCAGCAGCGGCGACGGCGGATACAATCAGCCCCAGCATTTT
CDR3aa: CASSGDGGYNQPQHF

v_gene: TRBV10-3
d_gene: TRBD1
j_gene: TRBJ1-5
abundance: .
CDR3nt: TGTGCCATCAGTGAGAGGGGGACAGGCATAGGGAATCAGCCCCAGCATTTT
CDR3aa: CAISERGTGIGNQPQHF

v_gene: TRBV18
d_gene: TRBD2
j_gene: TRBJ2-7
abundance: .
CDR3nt: TGTGCCAGCTCACCACGGAGCGGGAGGCACTCCTACGAGCAGTACTTC
CDR3aa: CASSPRSGRHSYEQYF

v_gene: TRBV24-1
d_gene: TRBD1
j_gene: TRBJ2-5
abundance: .
CDR3nt: TGTGCCACCAGTGATTCCCGGACAGGGAAAGAGACCCAGTACTTC
CDR3aa: CATSDSRTGKETQYF

v_gene: TRBV29-1
d_gene: .
j_gene: TRBJ2-1
abundance: .
CDR3nt: TGCAGCGTTGCAGGACTACTTAGAGATGAGCAGTTCTTC
CDR3aa: CSVAGLLRDEQFF

v_gene: TRBV3-1/TRBV3-2
d_gene: TRBD1
j_gene: TRBJ2-7
abundance: .
CDR3nt: TGTGCCAGCAGCCCATCGGACAGGTCGCTCTACGAGCAGTACTTC
CDR3aa: CASSPSDRSLYEQYF

v_gene: TRBV11-2
d_gene: TRBD2
j_gene: TRBJ2-7
abundance: few
CDR3nt: TGTGCCAGCCGAGACGGGAGGGCCTACGAGCAGTACTTC
CDR3aa: CASRDGRAYEQYF

v_gene: TRBV18
d_gene: TRBD1
j_gene: TRBJ2-7
abundance: .
CDR3nt: TGTGCCAGCTCACCATCACAGGGGATCCACGAGCAGTACTTC
CDR3aa: CASSPSQGIHEQYF

v_gene: TRBV2
d_gene: TRBD1
j_gene: TRBJ1-4
abundance: .
CDR3nt: TGTGCCAGCAGTTGGACAGGGACAGCAACTAATGAAAAACTGTTTTTT
CDR3aa: CASSWTGTATNEKLFF